This TCR beta chain derives from a study of cytomegalovirus exposure and HLA in healthy donors. The CDR3 spans 13 residues. In germline, CDR1 is MGHRA, CDR2 YSYEKL. Trimming removed 8 bases at V and 4 bases at J, with 12 bases between. General study findings and limits: Reports state that TCR beta sequences accurately predicted most subjects' HLA-A and HLA-B alleles.

The donors were healthy bone marrow donors. Though nominally healthy at sampling, donors likely had unrecorded immune exposures. Primers for the PCR totalled 60 Vbeta and 13 Jbeta. Source study methods: Unique TCR beta chains totaled some 80 million in a later count, with roughly 11 million of them shared. Profiling relied on immunoSEQ multiplex PCR, and the TCRdb table lists in-frame clones only, not all of them. That table furnishes V, J and clone size, whereas the DNA furnished D and trimming. The repertoire holds 100,000 to 130,000 clones, with roughly 82% as singletons. With regard to this clone: Its cognate antigen is unknown.

V gene TRBV4-1 combines with J gene TRBJ1-3; no definite D call. The sequence came from a man aged 25 to 45 in good health and CMV-seropositive. The material sequenced was PBMCs. CDR3 nucleotide sequence: TGCGCCAGCGCCCTTGAGGGCGGAAACACCATATATTTT. Its protein product is CASALEGGNTIYF.